The rows below give T cell receptor beta chains drawn from one sample of a study of cytomegalovirus exposure and HLA in healthy donors. Produced via immunoSEQ multiplex PCR; TCRdb's table is partial and in-frame only. The sample lists fewer than 200,000 clones, 81% seen once, with about 2.2% in the top ten. The source material was PBMCs. These receptors all stem from a woman in her twenties or thirties in good health and CMV-seronegative. Both conserved end residues are part of each CDR3. Fields, in order: J gene, D gene, V gene, clone size, CDR3 protein, CDR3 DNA. A D gene is named only where the DNA matches it firmly. Clone size is given for some rows only: seen once, a few or many times, or a class if the clone is expanded.

J gene: TRBJ2-7; D gene: TRBD2; V gene: TRBV15; clone size: NA; CDR3 protein: CATRDGTSGGLSYEQYF; CDR3 DNA: TGTGCCACCAGGGATGGGACTAGCGGGGGGCTCTCCTACGAGCAGTACTTC
J gene: TRBJ1-1; D gene: NA; V gene: TRBV10-3; clone size: NA; CDR3 protein: CAISENLANTEAFF; CDR3 DNA: TGTGCCATCAGTGAGAATTTAGCGAACACTGAAGCTTTCTTT
J gene: TRBJ2-5; D gene: TRBD2; V gene: TRBV9; clone size: NA; CDR3 protein: CASSVGGGGANQETQYF; CDR3 DNA: TGTGCCAGCAGCGTAGGGGGCGGGGGGGCGAACCAAGAGACCCAGTACTTC
J gene: TRBJ1-5; D gene: NA; V gene: TRBV5-1; clone size: NA; CDR3 protein: CASSLTGGNQPQHF; CDR3 DNA: TGCGCCAGCAGCTTAACAGGAGGCAATCAGCCCCAGCATTTT
J gene: TRBJ2-5; D gene: TRBD1; V gene: TRBV7-3; clone size: NA; CDR3 protein: CASSFTGQGVATQYF; CDR3 DNA: TGTGCCAGCAGCTTCACCGGACAGGGTGTCGCGACCCAGTACTTC
J gene: TRBJ2-1; D gene: NA; V gene: TRBV7-2; clone size: NA; CDR3 protein: CASSFRGNNEQFF; CDR3 DNA: TGTGCCAGCAGCTTTAGGGGTAACAATGAGCAGTTCTTC
J gene: TRBJ2-6; D gene: NA; V gene: TRBV28; clone size: NA; CDR3 protein: CASSPKRVTGANVLTF; CDR3 DNA: TGTGCCAGCAGCCCCAAGAGGGTTACTGGGGCCAACGTCCTGACTTTC
J gene: TRBJ1-1; D gene: TRBD1; V gene: TRBV28; clone size: NA; CDR3 protein: CASSLPGQGMSTEAFF; CDR3 DNA: TGTGCCAGCAGTTTGCCGGGACAGGGGATGAGCACTGAAGCTTTCTTT
J gene: TRBJ1-2; D gene: NA; V gene: TRBV9; clone size: NA; CDR3 protein: CASTITGLSYTF; CDR3 DNA: TGTGCCAGCACCATTACAGGGCTGAGCTACACCTTC
J gene: TRBJ2-1; D gene: TRBD2; V gene: TRBV9; clone size: NA; CDR3 protein: CASSAGLAGREQFF; CDR3 DNA: TGTGCCAGCAGCGCGGGACTAGCGGGTCGGGAGCAGTTCTTC
J gene: TRBJ2-7; D gene: TRBD2; V gene: TRBV4-1; clone size: NA; CDR3 protein: CASSQVLGLAYEQYF; CDR3 DNA: TGCGCCAGCAGCCAGGTTTTGGGACTAGCCTACGAGCAGTACTTC
J gene: TRBJ2-3; D gene: NA; V gene: TRBV18; clone size: NA; CDR3 protein: CASSPTPSTDTQYF; CDR3 DNA: TGTGCCAGCTCACCAACACCTAGCACAGATACGCAGTATTTT
J gene: TRBJ2-7; D gene: NA; V gene: TRBV19; clone size: NA; CDR3 protein: CASRAPPAYEQYF; CDR3 DNA: TGTGCCAGTAGAGCGCCGCCTGCCTACGAGCAGTACTTC
J gene: TRBJ2-5; D gene: NA; V gene: TRBV19; clone size: NA; CDR3 protein: CASTPLEGTQYF; CDR3 DNA: TGTGCCAGTACCCCCCTAGAGGGGACCCAGTACTTC
J gene: TRBJ2-4; D gene: TRBD2; V gene: TRBV7-9; clone size: NA; CDR3 protein: CASSLEWGLAGVAKNIQYF; CDR3 DNA: TGTGCCAGCAGCTTAGAGTGGGGACTAGCGGGGGTAGCCAAAAACATTCAGTACTTC
J gene: TRBJ2-7; D gene: NA; V gene: TRBV19; clone size: NA; CDR3 protein: CASSIADNSYEQYF; CDR3 DNA: TGTGCCAGTAGTATAGCAGACAACTCCTACGAGCAGTACTTC
J gene: TRBJ2-5; D gene: TRBD2; V gene: TRBV6-1; clone size: NA; CDR3 protein: CASLLMGGGEQYF; CDR3 DNA: TGTGCCAGCCTCCTTATGGGGGGGGGTGAGCAGTACTTC
J gene: TRBJ2-6; D gene: NA; V gene: TRBV9; clone size: NA; CDR3 protein: CASSVSHSGANGLTF; CDR3 DNA: TGTGCCAGCAGCGTATCGCACTCTGGGGCCAACGGCCTGACTTTC
J gene: TRBJ2-1; D gene: TRBD1; V gene: TRBV7-3; clone size: NA; CDR3 protein: CASSPGGTGYNEQFF; CDR3 DNA: TGTGCCAGCAGCCCCGGAGGGACAGGGTACAATGAGCAGTTCTTC
J gene: TRBJ2-3; D gene: NA; V gene: TRBV6-4; clone size: few; CDR3 protein: CASSDDGSTDTQYF; CDR3 DNA: TGTGCCAGCAGTGACGACGGGAGCACAGATACGCAGTATTTT
J gene: TRBJ2-2; D gene: NA; V gene: TRBV6-1; clone size: NA; CDR3 protein: CASRPNSYTGELFF; CDR3 DNA: TGTGCCAGCAGACCCAACAGCTACACCGGGGAGCTGTTTTTT
J gene: TRBJ2-3; D gene: NA; V gene: TRBV9; clone size: NA; CDR3 protein: CASSVVPSAGTDTQYF; CDR3 DNA: TGTGCCAGCAGCGTAGTGCCGAGCGCCGGGACAGATACGCAGTATTTT
J gene: TRBJ2-1; D gene: TRBD2; V gene: TRBV6-4; clone size: NA; CDR3 protein: CASSDSGTSGYNEQFF; CDR3 DNA: TGTGCCAGCAGTGACTCGGGGACTAGCGGCTACAATGAGCAGTTCTTC
J gene: TRBJ2-1; D gene: TRBD2; V gene: TRBV11-2; clone size: NA; CDR3 protein: CASSPGTSGSNEQFF; CDR3 DNA: TGTGCCAGCAGCCCCGGGACTAGCGGGAGTAATGAGCAGTTCTTC
J gene: TRBJ2-1; D gene: NA; V gene: TRBV30; clone size: NA; CDR3 protein: CAWSVRLLGEQFF; CDR3 DNA: TGTGCCTGGAGTGTACGACTACTTGGAGAGCAGTTCTTC
J gene: TRBJ1-1; D gene: NA; V gene: TRBV19; clone size: NA; CDR3 protein: CASSTPQGANTEAFF; CDR3 DNA: TGTGCCAGTAGCACGCCCCAGGGCGCGAACACTGAAGCTTTCTTT
J gene: TRBJ2-5; D gene: TRBD1; V gene: TRBV19; clone size: NA; CDR3 protein: CASPRAGDRVKETQYF; CDR3 DNA: TGTGCCAGTCCCCGGGCCGGGGACAGGGTAAAAGAGACCCAGTACTTC
J gene: TRBJ1-2; D gene: NA; V gene: TRBV4-3; clone size: NA; CDR3 protein: CASRGTRDARYGYTF; CDR3 DNA: TGCGCCAGCAGGGGGACTCGGGACGCGCGGTATGGCTACACCTTC
J gene: TRBJ2-5; D gene: TRBD2; V gene: TRBV7-9; clone size: NA; CDR3 protein: CASSLNGQRGETQYF; CDR3 DNA: TGTGCCAGCAGCTTAAACGGACAGCGGGGGGAGACCCAGTACTTC
J gene: TRBJ2-5; D gene: TRBD1; V gene: TRBV27; clone size: few; CDR3 protein: CASSSRTGIRETQYF; CDR3 DNA: TGTGCCAGCAGCTCTAGGACAGGAATCCGGGAGACCCAGTACTTC